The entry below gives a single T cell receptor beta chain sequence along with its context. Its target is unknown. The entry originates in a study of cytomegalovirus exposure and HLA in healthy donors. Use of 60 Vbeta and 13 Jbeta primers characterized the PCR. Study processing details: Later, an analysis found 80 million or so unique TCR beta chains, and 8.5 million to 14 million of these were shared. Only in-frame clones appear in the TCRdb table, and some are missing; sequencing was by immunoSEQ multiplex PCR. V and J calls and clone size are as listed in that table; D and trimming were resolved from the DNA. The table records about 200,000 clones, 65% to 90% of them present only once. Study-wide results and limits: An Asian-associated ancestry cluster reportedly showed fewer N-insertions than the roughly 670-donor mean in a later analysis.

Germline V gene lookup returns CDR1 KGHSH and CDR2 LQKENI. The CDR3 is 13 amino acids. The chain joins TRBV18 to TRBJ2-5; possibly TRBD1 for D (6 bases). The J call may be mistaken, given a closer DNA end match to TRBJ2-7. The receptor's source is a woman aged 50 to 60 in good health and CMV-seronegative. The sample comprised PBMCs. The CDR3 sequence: CASSPGATYEQYF. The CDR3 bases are TGTGCCAGCTCACCGGGGGCCACCTACGAGCAGTACTTC.